This T cell receptor (beta chain) came from a study of blood T cell repertoires in COVID-19. Background on the study: Samples came from the United States, Italy and Spain, spanning acute and convalescent COVID-19.

Measured with immunoSEQ multiplex PCR; TCRdb has only the in-frame clones, and not every one. The table lists 300,000 or so clones, around 88% of them singletons. Germline-derived CDR1 and CDR2 are MNHEY and SVGAGI. Trimming at V came to 6 bases and at J to 6 bases, leaving 5 bases not matched to a gene. CDR3 length equals 13 residues. This clonotype originated in a woman aged 45-60 years with acute or convalescent COVID-19. The V gene is TRBV6-5, the J gene TRBJ2-1; 7 nucleotides align to TRBD1. What was sequenced was peripheral blood. The CDR3 region has the DNA TGTGCCAGCAGACAGGACAGGTCCAATGAGCAGTTCTTC. Its translation: CASRQDRSNEQFF.